Listed below are T cell receptor beta chains from one sample, sequenced in a study of T cells after yellow fever vaccination. TCRdb used MiXCR to reprocess the 5' RACE reads, holding one entry per CDR3 protein. Of about 630,000 distinct CDR3 sequences listed, roughly 12% are singletons. Specimen: PBMCs, collected on the day of the yellow fever booster vaccination. The receptors stem from a man younger than 45 who received the YFV17D yellow fever vaccine. The CDR3 runs from the conserved cysteine through the conserved F or W. The D gene is left open where the match is weak. Some rows have no size entry. The others give once, few or many, or a class for an expanded clone.

NA	many	TRBV2	TRBJ2-2	TGTGCCAGCAGCGGTGGAGGGGGCCCCCCCGGGGAGCTGTTTTTT	CASSGGGGPPGELFF
NA	NA	TRBV23-1	TRBJ2-3	TGCGCCAGCAGTCGACCTCGGACAGCTAGCACAGATACGCAGTATTTT	CASSRPRTASTDTQYF
NA	NA	TRBV12-5	TRBJ2-3	TGTGCTAGTGCCCCGGGGGCTGCACGCACAGATACGCAGTATTTT	CASAPGAARTDTQYF
NA	NA	TRBV11-1	TRBJ1-1	TGTGCCAGTGGGCCCGGTATGAACACTGAAGCTTTCTTT	CASGPGMNTEAFF
TRBD2	many	TRBV28	TRBJ2-7	TGTGCCAGCAGCTTGGCGGGGGGGGAGGCCTACGAGCAGTACTTC	CASSLAGGEAYEQYF
NA	few	TRBV20-1	TRBJ1-1	TGCAGTGCTAGAAGGGTGAACACTGAAGCTTTCTTT	CSARRVNTEAFF
TRBD1	NA	TRBV3-1	TRBJ2-7	TGTGCCAGCAGCTCTACAGGGGCTAGCTCCTACGAGCAGTACTTC	CASSSTGASSYEQYF
TRBD2	few	TRBV5-1	TRBJ2-4	TGCGCCAGCAGCTTGCGTGCGGGAGTGTCCAAAAACATTCAGTACTTC	CASSLRAGVSKNIQYF
NA	many	TRBV9	TRBJ2-3	TGTGCCAGCAGCGTAGCTGGAACGGGAGGCACAGATACGCAGTATTTT	CASSVAGTGGTDTQYF
TRBD2	few	TRBV20-1	TRBJ2-1	TGCAGTGCCGCGCGAGGCCCCCTAGCGGGCACGACAACTGAGCAGTTCTTC	CSAARGPLAGTTTEQFF
NA	few	TRBV29-1	TRBJ2-7	TGCAGCGTTGAAGGTCCGGGACTCCATACCTACGAGCAGTACTTC	CSVEGPGLHTYEQYF
NA	NA	TRBV30	TRBJ1-5	TGTGCCTGGGACGTAGATGGCAATCAGCCCCAGCATTTT	CAWDVDGNQPQHF
NA	NA	TRBV29-1	TRBJ2-1	TGCAGCGAGTCGGACGGTGGTAATGAGCAGTTCTTC	CSESDGGNEQFF
NA	NA	TRBV28	TRBJ1-1	TGTGCCAGCAGTCTAAGGGAGGGGAACACTGAAGCTTTCTTT	CASSLREGNTEAFF
TRBD1	few	TRBV5-1	TRBJ2-1	TGCGCCAGCAGCTTATCCGGGACAGGGTTTAATGAGCAGTTCTTC	CASSLSGTGFNEQFF
NA	few	TRBV3-1	TRBJ1-2	TGTGCCAGCAGCCATGGAGGGACGGATGGCTACACCTTC	CASSHGGTDGYTF
NA	NA	TRBV5-6	TRBJ1-2	TGTGCCAGCAGAGCGGGACGGAACTATGGCTACACCTTC	CASRAGRNYGYTF
NA	NA	TRBV7-9	TRBJ1-2	TGTGCCAGCAGCCGTCTAGGGCCCGTCTATGGCTACACCTTC	CASSRLGPVYGYTF
TRBD2	few	TRBV4-3	TRBJ2-3	TGCGCCAGCAGCCCCCTCACTAGCGGGACGAAAGCAGATACGCAGTATTTT	CASSPLTSGTKADTQYF
TRBD2	NA	TRBV20-1	TRBJ2-7	TGCAGTGTTAAGAATAGCGGGCCGTCCTACGAGCAGTACTTC	CSVKNSGPSYEQYF
NA	many	TRBV5-1	TRBJ2-1	TGCGCCAGCAGCTTGGCCACGAAAAGGGGGAATGAGCAGTTCTTC	CASSLATKRGNEQFF
TRBD2	NA	TRBV7-9	TRBJ2-1	TGTGCCAGCATCAAAGCGGGGGGCGGGAGTTCCTACAATGAGCAGTTCTTC	CASIKAGGGSSYNEQFF
NA	many	TRBV21-1	TRBJ2-1	TGTGCCAGCAGCAAAGTGGGGTTTCAGGACAGAAGCTACAATGAGCAGTTCTTC	CASSKVGFQDRSYNEQFF
TRBD2	few	TRBV6-5	TRBJ2-5	TGTGCCAGCAGCAACGTAGCGGGAGCTGAGACCCAGTACTTC	CASSNVAGAETQYF
NA	many	TRBV3-1	TRBJ2-2	TGTGCCAGCAGCCAAGTGGGGGAGCTGTTTTTT	CASSQVGELFF
NA	few	TRBV2	TRBJ2-2	TGTGCCAGCGCCGGGACCCCTCACGGGGAGCTGTTTTTT	CASAGTPHGELFF
NA	NA	TRBV30	TRBJ2-7	TGTGCCTGGAGTACACGAATCGGACTGGCGGGGTCAGGGGAGCAGTACTTC	CAWSTRIGLAGSGEQYF
NA	few	TRBV29-1	TRBJ2-7	TGCAGCGTTGAAGATGTGGGGGCTGGCTACGAGCAGTACTTC	CSVEDVGAGYEQYF
NA	few	TRBV5-1	TRBJ1-2	TGCGCCAGCAGCCCCCAGGGGAATAACTATGGCTACACCTTC	CASSPQGNNYGYTF
NA	NA	TRBV11-2	TRBJ2-7	TGTGCCAGCAGCTTGACCGGGACATCCATGGCCGAGCAGTACTTC	CASSLTGTSMAEQYF
NA	few	TRBV27	TRBJ2-3	TGTGCCAGCAGTTTGTGGCACACAGATACGCAGTATTTT	CASSLWHTDTQYF
TRBD2	NA	TRBV9	TRBJ2-5	TGTGCCAGCAGCGCTCTAGCGGGAGCTATAGAGACCCAGTACTTC	CASSALAGAIETQYF
NA	many	TRBV27	TRBJ2-1	TGTGCCAGCAGTTTTGGGCCTTCGTACAATGAGCAGTTCTTC	CASSFGPSYNEQFF
TRBD2	NA	TRBV2	TRBJ2-5	TGTGCCAGCAGTCCACTAGCGGACCAAGAGACCCAGTACTTC	CASSPLADQETQYF
NA	NA	TRBV28	TRBJ2-1	TGTGCCAGCATCTTAAGGGGCAGATCCGAGCAGTTCTTC	CASILRGRSEQFF
TRBD2	few	TRBV30	TRBJ2-1	TGTGCCTGGGTAGCGGGAGGGCCCTACAATGAGCAGTTCTTC	CAWVAGGPYNEQFF
TRBD1	NA	TRBV6-1	TRBJ2-1	TGTGCCAGCAGGGGAGACAGGGCTGACTCCTACAATGAGCAGTTCTTC	CASRGDRADSYNEQFF
NA	few	TRBV6-5	TRBJ2-1	TGTGCCAGCAGTTACTCGGCTGGACTCAGCTCCTACAATGAGCAGTTCTTC	CASSYSAGLSSYNEQFF
NA	few	TRBV7-3	TRBJ2-5	TGTGCCAGCAGCTTAGATTATAAAGAGACCCAGTACTTC	CASSLDYKETQYF